The TCR beta chain described here comes from a study of CD8+ T cells in alopecia areata. Looking at the study overall: Oral tofacitinib, 5 to 10 mg twice daily, was given in an open-label trial.

It was cDNA, reverse transcribed from extracted RNA, that served as the sequencing template. Method: immunoSEQ multiplex PCR; TCRdb's copy keeps in-frame clones and lacks some. The sample comprises 180,000 or so clones, 51% of which are singletons, and about 9.4% rests with the top ten. Treatment given: oral pan-JAK inhibitor, 5-10 mg twice daily. Sorted populations comprised CD4+ and CD8+ T cells obtained from PBMCs. CDR3 size: 15 residues. V was shortened by 0 bases and J by 4 bases, with 12 bases between the two germline ends. CDR1 and CDR2 (germline): MNHEY, SVGAGI. The chain employs TRBV6-5 and TRBJ1-2, with a possible D match to TRBD1 (5 bases). The sequence was obtained from a human donor with alopecia areata. The material was CD8+ T cells sorted from blood, obtained around week 54, from a patient treated with tofacitinib. This chain's CDR3 is CASSYSPDIAYGYTF. The CDR3 bases are TGTGCCAGCAGTTACTCCCCGGACATCGCCTATGGCTACACCTTC.